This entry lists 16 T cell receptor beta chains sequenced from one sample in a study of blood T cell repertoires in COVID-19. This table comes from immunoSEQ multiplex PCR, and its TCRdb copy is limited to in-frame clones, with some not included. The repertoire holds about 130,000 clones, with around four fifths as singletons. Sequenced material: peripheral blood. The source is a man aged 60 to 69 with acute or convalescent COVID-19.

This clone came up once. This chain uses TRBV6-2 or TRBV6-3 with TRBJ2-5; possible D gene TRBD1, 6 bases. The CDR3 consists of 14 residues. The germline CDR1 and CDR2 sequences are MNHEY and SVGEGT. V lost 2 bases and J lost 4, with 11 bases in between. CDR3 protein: CASSYTAGVETQYF. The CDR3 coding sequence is TGTGCCAGCAGTTACACCGCAGGGGTAGAGACCCAGTACTTC.

The CDR3 loop reads CASSLDFGPGELFF. The CDR3 coding sequence is TGTGCCAGCAGCTTAGATTTTGGCCCCGGGGAGCTGTTTTTT. The rearrangement joins TRBV11-2 to TRBJ2-2; no clear D gene. Germline V gene data show CDR1 as SGHAT and CDR2 as FQNNGV. V was cut by 0 bases and J by 6 bases, with 8 bases left in between. The CDR3 is 14 residues long.

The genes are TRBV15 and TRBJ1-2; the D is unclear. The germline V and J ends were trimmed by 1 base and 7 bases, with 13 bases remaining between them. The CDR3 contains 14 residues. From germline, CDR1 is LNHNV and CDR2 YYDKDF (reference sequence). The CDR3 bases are TGTGCCACCAGCAGAGTATATGGCCCTAGTGGCTACACCTTC. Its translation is CATSRVYGPSGYTF.

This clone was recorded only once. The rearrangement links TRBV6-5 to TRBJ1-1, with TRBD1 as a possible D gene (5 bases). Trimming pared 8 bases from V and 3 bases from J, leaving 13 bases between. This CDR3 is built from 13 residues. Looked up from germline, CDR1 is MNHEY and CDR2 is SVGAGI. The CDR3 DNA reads TGTGCCAGCTATCCACCAGGGTACACTGAAGCTTTCTTT. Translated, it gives CASYPPGYTEAFF.

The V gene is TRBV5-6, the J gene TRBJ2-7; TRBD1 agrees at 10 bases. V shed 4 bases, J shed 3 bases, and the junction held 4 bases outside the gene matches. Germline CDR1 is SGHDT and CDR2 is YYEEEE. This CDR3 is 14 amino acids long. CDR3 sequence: CASSRRDRGYEQYF. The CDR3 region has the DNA TGTGCCAGCAGCCGCCGGGACAGGGGCTACGAGCAGTACTTC. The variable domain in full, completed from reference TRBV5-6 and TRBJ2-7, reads DAGVTQSPTHLIKTRGQQVTLRCSPKSGHDTVSWYQQALGQGPQFIFQYYEEEERQRGNFPDRFSGHQFPNYSSELNVNALLLGDSALYLCASSRRDRGYEQYFGPGTRLTVT.

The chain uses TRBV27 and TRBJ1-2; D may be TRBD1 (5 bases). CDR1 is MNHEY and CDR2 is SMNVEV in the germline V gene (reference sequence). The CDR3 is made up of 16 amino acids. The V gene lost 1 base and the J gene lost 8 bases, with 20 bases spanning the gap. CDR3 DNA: TGTGCCAGCAGTTTATTCCACGACAGCAACTATCTCGGCTACACCTTC. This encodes CASSLFHDSNYLGYTF.

CDR3 sequence: CASSPTRGAGGTGELFF. The CDR3 region has the DNA TGTGCCAGCAGTCCAACTCGGGGAGCGGGGGGCACCGGGGAGCTGTTTTTT. The chain has TRBV6-6 and TRBJ2-2, with 9 bases fitting TRBD2. CDR3 length: 17 residues. J lost 4 bases, V lost 5 bases, and 11 bases had no gene match. In germline, CDR1 is MNHNY, CDR2 SVGAGI (reference sequence).

The CDR3 sequence is CASSSRDRATYGYTF. DNA of the CDR3: TGTGCCAGCAGTAGCCGGGACAGGGCTACGTATGGCTACACCTTC. This chain joins TRBV6-5 and TRBJ1-2; 9 bases line up with TRBD1. The CDR3 is made up of 15 amino acids. J was trimmed by 5 bases and V by 5 bases; bases with no gene match: 9. In germline, CDR1 is MNHEY, CDR2 SVGAGI.

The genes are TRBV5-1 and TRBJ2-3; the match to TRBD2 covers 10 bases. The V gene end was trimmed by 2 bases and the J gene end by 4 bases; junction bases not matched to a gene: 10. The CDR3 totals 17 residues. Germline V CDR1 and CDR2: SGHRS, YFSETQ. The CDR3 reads CASSFNLLAGSADTQYF. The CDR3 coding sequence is TGCGCCAGCAGCTTTAACCTACTAGCGGGGAGCGCAGATACGCAGTATTTT.

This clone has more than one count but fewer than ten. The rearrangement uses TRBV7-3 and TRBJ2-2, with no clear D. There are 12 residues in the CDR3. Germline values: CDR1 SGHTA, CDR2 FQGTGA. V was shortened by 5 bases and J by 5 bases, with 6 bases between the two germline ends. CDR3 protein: CASSVQTGELFF. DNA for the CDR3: TGTGCCAGCAGCGTTCAAACCGGGGAGCTGTTTTTT.

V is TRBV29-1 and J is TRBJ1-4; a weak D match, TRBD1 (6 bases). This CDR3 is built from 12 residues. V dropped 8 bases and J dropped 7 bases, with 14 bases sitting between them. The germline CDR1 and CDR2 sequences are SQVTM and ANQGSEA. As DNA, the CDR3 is TGCAGCATCAGGGGAAATGGTGAAAAACTGTTTTTT. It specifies CSIRGNGEKLFF.

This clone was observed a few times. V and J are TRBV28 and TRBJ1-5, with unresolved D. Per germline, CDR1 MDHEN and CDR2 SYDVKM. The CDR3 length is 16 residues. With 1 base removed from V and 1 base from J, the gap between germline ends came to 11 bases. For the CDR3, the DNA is TGTGCCAGCAGTTTATACCCTCCGCAGAGCAATCAGCCCCAGCATTTT. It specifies CASSLYPPQSNQPQHF.

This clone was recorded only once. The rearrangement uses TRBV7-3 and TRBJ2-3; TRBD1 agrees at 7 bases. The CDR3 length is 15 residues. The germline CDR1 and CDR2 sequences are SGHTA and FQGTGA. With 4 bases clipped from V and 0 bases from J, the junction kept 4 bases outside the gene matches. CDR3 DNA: TGTGCCAGCAGCTCACAGGGGATGAGCACAGATACGCAGTATTTT. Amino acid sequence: CASSSQGMSTDTQYF. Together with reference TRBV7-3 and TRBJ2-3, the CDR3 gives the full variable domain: GAGVSQTPSNKVTEKGKYVELRCDPISGHTALYWYRQSLGQGPEFLIYFQGTGAADDSGLPNDRFFAVRPEGSVSTLKIQRTERGDSAVYLCASSSQGMSTDTQYFGPGTRLTVL.

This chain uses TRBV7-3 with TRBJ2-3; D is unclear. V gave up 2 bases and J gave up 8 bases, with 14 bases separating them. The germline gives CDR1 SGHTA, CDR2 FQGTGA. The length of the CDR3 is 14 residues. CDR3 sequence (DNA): TGTGCCAGCAGCTTATCCACTTTCGACACTACGCAGTATTTT. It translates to CASSLSTFDTTQYF. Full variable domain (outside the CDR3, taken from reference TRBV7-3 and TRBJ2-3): GAGVSQTPSNKVTEKGKYVELRCDPISGHTALYWYRQSLGQGPEFLIYFQGTGAADDSGLPNDRFFAVRPEGSVSTLKIQRTERGDSAVYLCASSLSTFDTTQYFGPGTRLTVL.

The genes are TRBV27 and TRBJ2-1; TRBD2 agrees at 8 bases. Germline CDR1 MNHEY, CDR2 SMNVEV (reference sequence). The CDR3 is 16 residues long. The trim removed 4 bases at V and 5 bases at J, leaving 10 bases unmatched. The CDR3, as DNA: TGTGCCAGCAGTTCCTTGGGGAAGCGGGGGAACAATGAGCAGTTCTTC. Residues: CASSSLGKRGNNEQFF.

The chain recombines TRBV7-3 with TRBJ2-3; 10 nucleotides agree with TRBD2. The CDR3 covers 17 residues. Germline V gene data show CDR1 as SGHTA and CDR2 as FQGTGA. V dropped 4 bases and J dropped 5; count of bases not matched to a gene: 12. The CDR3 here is CASSSRLAGVIGDTQYF. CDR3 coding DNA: TGTGCCAGCAGCTCAAGGCTAGCGGGAGTTATAGGAGATACGCAGTATTTT.